One sample yielded the 19 T cell receptor beta chains listed below, sequenced in a study of cytomegalovirus exposure and HLA in healthy donors. The PCR made use of 60 Vbeta and 13 Jbeta primers. Data came from immunoSEQ multiplex PCR; TCRdb stores just in-frame clones and leaves some out. Of roughly 97,000 clones listed, roughly 72% are singletons. The source material was PBMCs. The receptors were sampled from a woman between 18 and 30 years old in good health and CMV-seropositive.

In its sample, this clone was seen a few times. The V and J genes are TRBV28 and TRBJ2-7; 8 positions agree with TRBD1. Germline values: CDR1 MDHEN, CDR2 SYDVKM. V shed 7 bases, J shed 1 base, and the junction held 15 bases outside the gene matches. The CDR3 length is 17 residues. DNA of the CDR3: TGTGCCAGCATTCCTTCCCCAGGGACAGGAGATTCCTACGAGCAGTACTTC. The encoded protein is CASIPSPGTGDSYEQYF.

The chain combines TRBV5-1 with TRBJ1-2; 10 bases match TRBD1. V was clipped by 0 bases and J by 6 bases; unmatched bases: 8. CDR1 and CDR2 (germline): SGHRS, YFSETQ. This CDR3 has 16 residues. As DNA, the CDR3 is TGCGCCAGCAGCTTGGACCCACCCGGGACAGGGGATGGCTACACCTTC. Translation gives CASSLDPPGTGDGYTF. Supplemented by reference TRBV5-1 and TRBJ1-2, the full variable domain reads KAGVTQTPRYLIKTRGQQVTLSCSPISGHRSVSWYQQTPGQGLQFLFEYFSETQRNKGNFPGRFSGRQFSNSRSEMNVSTLELGDSALYLCASSLDPPGTGDGYTFGSGTRLTVV.

The chain employs TRBV5-1 and TRBJ2-1, with 12 bases aligning to TRBD2. The germline gives CDR1 SGHRS, CDR2 YFSETQ. The CDR3 totals 18 residues. After removal of 1 base from V and 7 bases from J, the junction contained 12 bases not matched to a gene. CDR3 coding DNA: TGCGCCAGCAGCTTGTTGGGGCTAGCGGGAGGGCCGGGGAATGAGCAGTTCTTC. It yields the protein CASSLLGLAGGPGNEQFF.

This clone has only one observation. Other DNA sequences from this sample encode an identical CDR3 as well. This chain joins TRBV6-1 and TRBJ1-1; 12 bases agree with TRBD1. After removal of 9 bases from V and 4 bases from J, the junction contained 9 bases not matched to a gene. The CDR3 spans 15 residues. The germline V gene encodes CDR1 MNHNS and CDR2 SASEGT. CDR3 sequence (DNA): TGTGCCAGTAAGGGACAGGGGGCTCTGGGCACTGAAGCTTTCTTT. It codes for CASKGQGALGTEAFF.

CDR3 amino acids: CASSDVGGTSGYEQYF. The CDR3 DNA follows: TGTGCCAGCAGTGACGTGGGGGGGACTAGCGGCTACGAGCAGTACTTC. The gene calls are TRBV2 and TRBJ2-7; TRBD2 agrees at 11 bases. This CDR3 spans 16 amino acids. The trim removed 3 bases at V and 3 bases at J, leaving 7 bases unmatched. Germline CDR1 SNHLY, CDR2 FYNNEI.

The count of this clone is one. The chain combines TRBV4-1 with TRBJ2-7; TRBD2 matches 10 bases. There are 18 residues in the CDR3. J was trimmed by 3 bases and V by 0 bases; bases with no gene match: 11. Germline values: CDR1 MGHRA, CDR2 YSYEKL. CDR3 in amino acids: CASSQDLASGRWVYEQYF. CDR3 bases: TGCGCCAGCAGCCAAGATTTGGCTAGCGGGAGATGGGTCTACGAGCAGTACTTC.

The chain combines TRBV2 with TRBJ2-2; 9 bases are a match to TRBD1. The germline CDR1 and CDR2 sequences are SNHLY and FYNNEI. This CDR3 has 16 amino acids. V trimming: 7 bases; J trimming: 6 bases; junction bases outside the gene matches: 12. CDR3 DNA: TGTGCCAGCAAGGGCAGGGACAGGGAGGGGTCCGGGGAGCTGTTTTTT. The encoded protein is CASKGRDREGSGELFF.

J is TRBJ2-1 and V is TRBV6-1; the match to TRBD1 covers 8 bases. The CDR3 is 15 residues long. Germline assignment: CDR1 MNHNS and CDR2 SASEGT. V shed 3 bases and J 4 bases; nucleotides not matched to a gene: 5. CDR3 protein: CASSDQGASYNEQFF. CDR3 nucleotides: TGTGCCAGCAGTGACCAGGGGGCTTCATACAATGAGCAGTTCTTC.

The V and J genes are TRBV25-1 and TRBJ1-6; perhaps TRBD1 as D (5 bases). The CDR3 covers 13 residues. The V gene's germline CDR1 is MGHDK and CDR2 SYGVNS. With 6 bases removed from V and 2 bases from J, the gap between germline ends came to 5 bases. The DNA of the CDR3 is TGTGCCAGCAGGGACACCTATAATTCACCCCTCCACTTT. It specifies CASRDTYNSPLHF. The whole variable domain, filled in from reference TRBV25-1 and TRBJ1-6, reads EADIYQTPRYLVIGTGKKITLECSQTMGHDKMYWYQQDPGMELHLIHYSYGVNSTEKGDLSSESTVSRIRTEHFPLTLESARPSHTSQYLCASRDTYNSPLHFGNGTRLTVT.

The chain carries TRBV28 and TRBJ1-4; TRBD1 might be the D (5 bases). CDR3 length: 14 amino acids. V was pared by 2 bases and J by 7 bases, with 11 bases between. The germline CDR1 and CDR2 sequences are MDHEN and SYDVKM. The CDR3 protein is CASSLLLRGEKLFF. CDR3 sequence (DNA): TGTGCCAGCAGTTTACTACTTAGGGGTGAAAAACTGTTTTTT.

This clone was seen a single time. V and J are TRBV7-9 and TRBJ2-1; D is possibly TRBD2 (6 bases). V lost 7 bases and J 0 bases, leaving 13 bases between the germline ends. The CDR3 totals 15 residues. Germline V CDR1 and CDR2: SEHNR, FQNEAQ (reference sequence). The CDR3 sequence is CASITGVSSYNEQFF. The CDR3 nucleotides are TGTGCCAGCATCACGGGGGTAAGCTCCTACAATGAGCAGTTCTTC.

Judged by abundance, this clone is medium-sized (0.01 to 0.1%). The chain recombines TRBV30 with TRBJ1-4; tentatively, D is TRBD1 (6 bases). The V end lost 0 bases, the J end lost 8 bases, and 13 bases lay between the germline ends. Germline V gene lookup returns CDR1 GTSNPN and CDR2 SVGIG (reference sequence). This CDR3 is built from 14 residues. The CDR3 loop is CAWSVLQGREKLFF. In nucleotides, the CDR3 is TGTGCCTGGAGTGTACTACAGGGTCGGGAAAAACTGTTTTTT.

The chain is built from TRBV7-6 and TRBJ2-5, with 11 positions matching TRBD1. Trimming cost V 3 bases and J 5 bases; bases outside gene matches: 8. This CDR3 has 16 amino acids. Germline V gives CDR1 SGHVS, CDR2 FNYEAQ. CDR3 DNA sequence: TGTGCCAGCAGCTTCGGGTGGACAGGGGGCAAGGAGACCCAGTACTTC. Encoded protein: CASSFGWTGGKETQYF. Full variable domain (outside the CDR3, taken from reference TRBV7-6 and TRBJ2-5): GAGVSQSPRYKVTKRGQDVALRCDPISGHVSLYWYRQALGQGPEFLTYFNYEAQQDKSGLPNDRFSAERPEGSISTLTIQRTEQRDSAMYRCASSFGWTGGKETQYFGPGTRLLVL.

This chain joins TRBV4-2 and TRBJ1-6; D may be TRBD1 (5 bases). The V gene lost 0 bases and the J gene lost 7 bases, with 13 bases spanning the gap. Germline CDR1 and CDR2: LGHNA and YNFKEQ. The CDR3 runs 16 residues. CDR3 amino acids: CASSQDSGARNSPLHF. The CDR3 region has the DNA TGTGCCAGCAGCCAAGATAGCGGGGCTCGGAATTCACCCCTCCACTTT.

This clone is a singleton in its sample. The chain has TRBV27 and TRBJ2-2; possibly TRBD2 for D (5 bases). Trimming left V 5 bases short and J 2 bases short, with 9 bases between. The CDR3 consists of 14 residues. Germline V gives CDR1 MNHEY, CDR2 SMNVEV (reference sequence). The CDR3 is CASSSGRNTGELFF. The CDR3, as DNA: TGTGCCAGCAGTAGTGGGAGAAACACCGGGGAGCTGTTTTTT.

This chain uses TRBV2 with TRBJ2-1; 13 bases match TRBD2. The germline V gene has CDR1 SNHLY and CDR2 FYNNEI. V lost 7 bases to trimming and J lost 9 bases; unmatched junction nucleotides: 12. This CDR3 comprises 16 residues. This chain's CDR3 is CASKEGLAGPAGEQFF. Here the CDR3 DNA reads TGTGCCAGCAAGGAGGGACTAGCGGGACCGGCAGGTGAGCAGTTCTTC.

The rearrangement uses TRBV6-1 and TRBJ2-1, with D hard to call. V gave up 6 bases and J gave up 8 bases, with 14 bases separating them. Germline V lookup: CDR1 MNHNS, CDR2 SASEGT. The CDR3 loop spans 13 amino acids. The CDR3 sequence: CASRAAARDEQFF. CDR3 nucleotide sequence: TGTGCCAGCAGAGCCGCGGCCCGGGATGAGCAGTTCTTC.

The J gene is TRBJ2-7, the V gene TRBV5-6; 7 nucleotides align to TRBD2. The ends lost 0 bases at V and 2 bases at J; junction bases unmatched: 2. The CDR3 has 14 residues. Germline values: CDR1 SGHDT, CDR2 YYEEEE. The CDR3 nucleotides are TGTGCCAGCAGCTTGGAGCGGGGCACCTACGAGCAGTACTTC. Translation gives CASSLERGTYEQYF.

This clone was seen just once. This chain links TRBV5-1 with TRBJ2-7, with 15 bases that match TRBD2. CDR3 length: 19 amino acids. Trimming at V came to 5 bases and at J to 4 bases, leaving 16 bases not matched to a gene. The V gene's germline CDR1 is SGHRS and CDR2 YFSETQ. CDR3 sequence (DNA): TGCGCCAGCAGTTCTCGCTCCGGGACTAGCGGGAGGACACCTTACGAGCAGTACTTC. It codes for CASSSRSGTSGRTPYEQYF.